This T cell receptor (beta chain) was documented in a study of blood T cell repertoires in COVID-19. Study-wide background: The United States, Italy and Spain provided the acute and convalescent COVID-19 samples.

Seattle-derived patients entered the study during active infection and were followed longitudinally. Method: immunoSEQ multiplex PCR; TCRdb's copy keeps in-frame clones and lacks some. Of roughly 170,000 clones listed, around 87% were seen once; the top ten hold approximately 13%. The germline CDR1 and CDR2 sequences are LNHNV and YYDKDF (reference sequence). Between the trimmed V and J ends, which lost 0 bases and 8 bases, there was a span of 10 bases. This CDR3 comprises 14 residues. This TCR was sampled from a woman aged 70-85 years with COVID-19, enrolled during active disease. J is TRBJ1-4 and V is TRBV15; no reliable D call. The sequenced sample was peripheral blood. CDR3 in DNA: TGTGCCACCAGCAGAGATCGAGGGAAAGAAAAACTGTTTTTT. Protein product: CATSRDRGKEKLFF.